This paragraph covers one T cell receptor (beta chain) sequence. CDR1 MDHEN and CDR2 SYDVKM come from the germline V gene. The CDR3 spans 14 residues. With 6 bases removed from V and 5 bases from J, the gap between germline ends came to 11 bases. This sample is drawn from a study of blood T cell repertoires in COVID-19. Authors' processing steps: Amplification of reference gene primers was used by the study to estimate nucleated cell counts. TCRdb's table, derived via immunoSEQ multiplex PCR, lists solely in-frame clones and lacks some. From that table come the V and J calls and clone size; the DNA was used to work out D and trimming. Of approximately 74,000 clones in the sample, approximately 90% were seen once.

This chain joins TRBV28 and TRBJ1-6; D ambiguous. Sequencing input: peripheral blood. This TCR came from a woman aged 60 to 75 with active COVID-19. This CDR3 reads CASSLNRHNSPLHF. Written as DNA, the CDR3 is TGTGCCAGCAGCCTAAACCGCCATAATTCACCCCTCCACTTT. The full variable domain, in which reference TRBV28 and TRBJ1-6 provide the parts outside the CDR3, is DVKVTQSSRYLVKRTGEKVFLECVQDMDHENMFWYRQDPGLGLRLIYFSYDVKMKEKGDIPEGYSVSREKKERFSLILESASTNQTSMYLCASSLNRHNSPLHFGNGTRLTVT.